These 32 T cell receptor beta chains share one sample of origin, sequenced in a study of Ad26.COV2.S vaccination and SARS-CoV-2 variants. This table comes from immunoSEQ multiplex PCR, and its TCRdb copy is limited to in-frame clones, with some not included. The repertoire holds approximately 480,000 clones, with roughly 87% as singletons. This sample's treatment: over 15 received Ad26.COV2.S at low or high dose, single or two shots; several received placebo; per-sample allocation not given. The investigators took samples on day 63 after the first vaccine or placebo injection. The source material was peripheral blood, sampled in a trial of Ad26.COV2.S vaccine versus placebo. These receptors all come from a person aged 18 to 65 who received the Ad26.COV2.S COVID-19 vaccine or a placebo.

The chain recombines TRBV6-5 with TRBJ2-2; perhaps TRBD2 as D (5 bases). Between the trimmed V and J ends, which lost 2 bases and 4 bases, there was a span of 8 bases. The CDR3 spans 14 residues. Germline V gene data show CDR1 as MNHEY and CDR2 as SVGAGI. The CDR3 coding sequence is TGTGCCAGCAGTTACGTTCGGGGCACCGGGGAGCTGTTTTTT. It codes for CASSYVRGTGELFF.

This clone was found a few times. The CDR3 region is CASSTGTDSEKLFF. The CDR3 DNA sequence: TGTGCCAGCAGTACCGGGACAGACAGTGAAAAACTGTTTTTT. The gene calls are TRBV6-5 and TRBJ1-4, with 7 bases lining up with TRBD1. The CDR3 is 14 amino acids. The trim removed 5 bases at V and 7 bases at J, leaving 7 bases unmatched. Germline loops: CDR1 MNHEY, CDR2 SVGAGI.

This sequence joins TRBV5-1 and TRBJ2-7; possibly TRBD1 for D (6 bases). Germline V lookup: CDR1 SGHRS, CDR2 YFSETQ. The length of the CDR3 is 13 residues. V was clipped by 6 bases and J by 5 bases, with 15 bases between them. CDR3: CASMIRGSHEQYF. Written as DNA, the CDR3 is TGCGCCAGCATGATCAGGGGCAGCCACGAGCAGTACTTC.

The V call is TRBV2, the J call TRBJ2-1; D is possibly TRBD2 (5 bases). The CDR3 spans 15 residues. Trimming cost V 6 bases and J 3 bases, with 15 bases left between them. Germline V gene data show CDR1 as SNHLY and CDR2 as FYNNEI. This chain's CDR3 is CASRYGGWGYNEQFF. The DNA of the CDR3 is TGTGCCAGCAGGTACGGCGGGTGGGGCTACAATGAGCAGTTCTTC.

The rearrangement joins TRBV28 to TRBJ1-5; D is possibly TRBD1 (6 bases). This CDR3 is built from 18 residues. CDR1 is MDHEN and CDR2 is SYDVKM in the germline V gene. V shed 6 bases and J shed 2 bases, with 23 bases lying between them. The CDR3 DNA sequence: TGTGCCAGCAGGTCTCCGGGACAAGAAAGTTTTGGCAATCAGCCCCAGCATTTT. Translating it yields CASRSPGQESFGNQPQHF.

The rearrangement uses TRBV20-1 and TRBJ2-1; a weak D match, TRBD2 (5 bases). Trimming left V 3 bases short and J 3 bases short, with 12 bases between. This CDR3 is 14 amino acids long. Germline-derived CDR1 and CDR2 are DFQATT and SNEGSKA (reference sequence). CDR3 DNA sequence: TGCAGTGCTAGTCCTAGCAACTACTACAATGAGCAGTTCTTC. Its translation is CSASPSNYYNEQFF.

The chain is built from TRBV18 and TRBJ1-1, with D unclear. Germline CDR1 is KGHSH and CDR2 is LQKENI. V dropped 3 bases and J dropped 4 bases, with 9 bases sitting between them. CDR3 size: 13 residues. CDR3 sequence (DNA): TGTGCCAGCTCACCCCTGGAGGTCACTGAAGCTTTCTTT. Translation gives CASSPLEVTEAFF.

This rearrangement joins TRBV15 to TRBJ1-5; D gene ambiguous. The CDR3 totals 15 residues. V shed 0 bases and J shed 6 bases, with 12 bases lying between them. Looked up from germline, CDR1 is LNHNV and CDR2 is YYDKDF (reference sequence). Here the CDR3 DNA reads TGTGCCACCAGCAGAGATTTTCTGCCCACTCAGCCCCAGCATTTT. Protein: CATSRDFLPTQPQHF.

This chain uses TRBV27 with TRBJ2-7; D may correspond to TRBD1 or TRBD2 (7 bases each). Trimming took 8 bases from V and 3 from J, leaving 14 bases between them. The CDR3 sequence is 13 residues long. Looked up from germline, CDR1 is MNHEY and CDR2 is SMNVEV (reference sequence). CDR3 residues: CASGQGGSYEQYF. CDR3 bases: TGTGCCAGCGGGCAGGGGGGGAGCTACGAGCAGTACTTC.

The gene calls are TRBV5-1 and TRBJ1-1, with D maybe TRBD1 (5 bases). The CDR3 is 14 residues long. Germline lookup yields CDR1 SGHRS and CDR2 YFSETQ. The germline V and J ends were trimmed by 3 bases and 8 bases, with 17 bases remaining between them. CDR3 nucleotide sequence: TGCGCCAGCAGCTACCGACGGGGCCCCACCGAAGCTTTCTTT. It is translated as CASSYRRGPTEAFF.

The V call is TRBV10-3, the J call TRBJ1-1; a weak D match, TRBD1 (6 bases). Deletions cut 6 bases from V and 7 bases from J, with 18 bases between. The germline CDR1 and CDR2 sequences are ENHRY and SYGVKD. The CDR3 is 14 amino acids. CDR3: CAISGTPQTGEAFF. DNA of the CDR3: TGTGCCATCAGCGGGACACCTCAAACCGGTGAAGCTTTCTTT.

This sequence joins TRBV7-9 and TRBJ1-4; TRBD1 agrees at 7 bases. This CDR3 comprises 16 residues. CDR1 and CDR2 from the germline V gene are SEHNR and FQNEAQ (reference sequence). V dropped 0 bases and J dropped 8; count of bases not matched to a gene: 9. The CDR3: CASSLAPTGVGEKLFF. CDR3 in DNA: TGTGCCAGCAGCTTAGCACCTACAGGGGTTGGCGAAAAACTGTTTTTT.

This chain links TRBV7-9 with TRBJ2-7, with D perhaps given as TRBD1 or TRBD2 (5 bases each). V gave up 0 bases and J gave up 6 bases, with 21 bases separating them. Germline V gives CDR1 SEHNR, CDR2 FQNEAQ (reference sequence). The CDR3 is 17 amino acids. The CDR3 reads CASSLALGGTRDREQYF. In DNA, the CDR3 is TGTGCCAGCAGCTTAGCGCTAGGTGGGACGCGCGATCGCGAGCAGTACTTC.

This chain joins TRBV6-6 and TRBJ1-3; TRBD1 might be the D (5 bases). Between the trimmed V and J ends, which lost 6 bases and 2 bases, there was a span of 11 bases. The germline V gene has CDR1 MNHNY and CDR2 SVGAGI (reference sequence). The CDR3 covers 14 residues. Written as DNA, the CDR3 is TGTGCCAGCAGCCCAATACAGGCTGGAAACACCATATATTTT. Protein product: CASSPIQAGNTIYF.

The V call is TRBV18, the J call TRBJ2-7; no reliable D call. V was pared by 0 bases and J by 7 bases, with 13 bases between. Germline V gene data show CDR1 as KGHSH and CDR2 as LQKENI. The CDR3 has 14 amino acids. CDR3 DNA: TGTGCCAGCTCACCACCTTTAGGGTCGTGGGAGCAGTACTTC. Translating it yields CASSPPLGSWEQYF.

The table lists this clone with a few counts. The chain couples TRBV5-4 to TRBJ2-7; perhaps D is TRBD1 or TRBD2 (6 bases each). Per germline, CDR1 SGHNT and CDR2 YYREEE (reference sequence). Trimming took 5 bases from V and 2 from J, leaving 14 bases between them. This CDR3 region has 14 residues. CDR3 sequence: CASRRGGGPYEQYF. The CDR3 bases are TGTGCCAGCAGGCGCGGAGGGGGTCCCTACGAGCAGTACTTC.

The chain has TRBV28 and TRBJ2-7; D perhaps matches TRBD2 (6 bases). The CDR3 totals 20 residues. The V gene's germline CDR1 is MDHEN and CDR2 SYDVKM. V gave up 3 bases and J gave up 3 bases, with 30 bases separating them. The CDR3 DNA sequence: TGTGCCAGCAGTTTTATAGGGTTGGGGGGTACCTTCAAACTTTACTACGAGCAGTACTTC. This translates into CASSFIGLGGTFKLYYEQYF.

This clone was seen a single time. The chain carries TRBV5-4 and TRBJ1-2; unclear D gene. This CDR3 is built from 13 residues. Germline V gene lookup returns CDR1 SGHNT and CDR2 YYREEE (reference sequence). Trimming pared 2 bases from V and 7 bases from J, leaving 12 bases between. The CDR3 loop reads CASSFTIYRGYTF. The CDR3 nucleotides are TGTGCCAGCAGCTTTACAATTTACCGTGGCTACACCTTC.

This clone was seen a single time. CDR3 region: CASSTSAGTSGETQYF. CDR3 nucleotide sequence: TGTGCCAGCAGCACCAGCGCCGGGACTAGCGGGGAGACCCAGTACTTC. The rearrangement joins TRBV9 to TRBJ2-5; TRBD2 matches at 12 bases. The ends lost 4 bases at V and 5 bases at J; junction bases unmatched: 9. Looked up from germline, CDR1 is SGDLS and CDR2 is YYNGEE. This CDR3 spans 16 amino acids.

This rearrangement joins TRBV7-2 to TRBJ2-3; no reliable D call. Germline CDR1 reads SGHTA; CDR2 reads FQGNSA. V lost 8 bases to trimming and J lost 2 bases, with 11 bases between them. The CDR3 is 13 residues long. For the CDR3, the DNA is TGTGCCAGCTCTCGGCTCTTCACAGATACGCAGTATTTT. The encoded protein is CASSRLFTDTQYF. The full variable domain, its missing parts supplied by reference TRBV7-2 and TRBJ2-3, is GAGVSQSPSNKVTEKGKDVELRCDPISGHTALYWYRQSLGQGLEFLIYFQGNSAPDKSGLPSDRFSAERTGGSVSTLTIQRTQQEDSAVYLCASSRLFTDTQYFGPGTRLTVL.

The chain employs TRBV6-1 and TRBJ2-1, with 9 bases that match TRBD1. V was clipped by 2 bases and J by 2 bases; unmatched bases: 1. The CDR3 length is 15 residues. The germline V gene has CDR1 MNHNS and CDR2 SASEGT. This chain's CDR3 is CASSEYRGPYNEQFF. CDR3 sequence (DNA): TGTGCCAGCAGTGAATACAGGGGGCCCTACAATGAGCAGTTCTTC.

CDR3: CASSYTPARGNTEAFF. DNA for the CDR3: TGTGCCAGCAGTTACACCCCAGCCAGGGGGAACACTGAAGCTTTCTTT. The chain links TRBV27 to TRBJ1-1; possibly TRBD1 for D (6 bases). The CDR3 length is 16 residues. The germline V and J ends were trimmed by 4 bases and 1 base, with 16 bases remaining between them. The germline gives CDR1 MNHEY, CDR2 SMNVEV (reference sequence).

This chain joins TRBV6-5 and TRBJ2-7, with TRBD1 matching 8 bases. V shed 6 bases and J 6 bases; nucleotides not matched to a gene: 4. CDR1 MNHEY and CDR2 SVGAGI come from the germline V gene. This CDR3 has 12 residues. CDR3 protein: CASSHRGSEQYF. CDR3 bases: TGTGCCAGCAGCCACAGGGGGAGCGAGCAGTACTTC.

Written as DNA, the CDR3 is TGTGCCAGCAGCCAAGAACCGGGACAGGGGTACGAGCAGTACTTC. This codes for CASSQEPGQGYEQYF. J is TRBJ2-7 and V is TRBV4-2; 10 bases match TRBD1. The CDR3 loop spans 15 amino acids. The junction had 3 bases not matched to a gene; V was cut back by 0 bases and J by 4 bases. Germline V lookup: CDR1 LGHNA, CDR2 YNFKEQ.

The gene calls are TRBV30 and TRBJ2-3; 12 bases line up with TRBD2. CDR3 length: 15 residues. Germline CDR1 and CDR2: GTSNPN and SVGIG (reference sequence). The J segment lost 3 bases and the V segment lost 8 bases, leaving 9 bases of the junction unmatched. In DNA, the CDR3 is TGTGCCCGCGGACTAGCGGGAAGGGGAACAGATACGCAGTATTTT. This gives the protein CARGLAGRGTDTQYF.

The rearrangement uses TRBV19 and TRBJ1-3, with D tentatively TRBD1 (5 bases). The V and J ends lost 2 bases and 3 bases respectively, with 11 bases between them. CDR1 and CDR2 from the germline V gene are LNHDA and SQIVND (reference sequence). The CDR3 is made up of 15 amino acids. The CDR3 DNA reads TGTGCCAGTAGTATAACAGGCGTCGATGGAAACACCATATATTTT. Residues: CASSITGVDGNTIYF. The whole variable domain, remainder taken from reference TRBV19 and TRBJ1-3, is DGGITQSPKYLFRKEGQNVTLSCEQNLNHDAMYWYRQDPGQGLRLIYYSQIVNDFQKGDIAEGYSVSREKKESFPLTVTSAQKNPTAFYLCASSITGVDGNTIYFGEGSWLTVV.

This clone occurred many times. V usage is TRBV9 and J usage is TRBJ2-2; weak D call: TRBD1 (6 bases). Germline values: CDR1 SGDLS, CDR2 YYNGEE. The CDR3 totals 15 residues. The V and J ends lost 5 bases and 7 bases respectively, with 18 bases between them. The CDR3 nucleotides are TGTGCCAGCAGGCCATTTTCGGGACAAGGCGGGGAGCTGTTTTTT. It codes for CASRPFSGQGGELFF.

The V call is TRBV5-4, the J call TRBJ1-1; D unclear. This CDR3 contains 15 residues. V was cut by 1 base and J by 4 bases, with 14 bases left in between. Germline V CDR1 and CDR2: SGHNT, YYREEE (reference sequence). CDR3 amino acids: CASSLKVVEGTEAFF. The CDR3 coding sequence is TGTGCCAGCAGCTTGAAGGTCGTCGAGGGCACTGAAGCTTTCTTT. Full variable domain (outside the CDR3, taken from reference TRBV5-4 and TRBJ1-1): ETGVTQSPTHLIKTRGQQVTLRCSSQSGHNTVSWYQQALGQGPQFIFQYYREEENGRGNFPPRFSGLQFPNYSSELNVNALELDDSALYLCASSLKVVEGTEAFFGQGTRLTVV.

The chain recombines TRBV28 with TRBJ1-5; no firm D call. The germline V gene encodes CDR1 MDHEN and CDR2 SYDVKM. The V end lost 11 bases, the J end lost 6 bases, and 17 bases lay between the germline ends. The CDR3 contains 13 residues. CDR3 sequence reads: CASRVGVGQPQHF. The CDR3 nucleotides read TGTGCCTCACGGGTTGGTGTGGGTCAGCCCCAGCATTTT.

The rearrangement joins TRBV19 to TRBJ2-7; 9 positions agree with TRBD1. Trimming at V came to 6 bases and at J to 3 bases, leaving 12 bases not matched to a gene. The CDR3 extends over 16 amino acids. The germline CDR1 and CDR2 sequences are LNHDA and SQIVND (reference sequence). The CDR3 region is CASRERDRTGVYEQYF. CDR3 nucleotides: TGTGCCAGTAGGGAAAGGGATCGGACAGGGGTCTACGAGCAGTACTTC.

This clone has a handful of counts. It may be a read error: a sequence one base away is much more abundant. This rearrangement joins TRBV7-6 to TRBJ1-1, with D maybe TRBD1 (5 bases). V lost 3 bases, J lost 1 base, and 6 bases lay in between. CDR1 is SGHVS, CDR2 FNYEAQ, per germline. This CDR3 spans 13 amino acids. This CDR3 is CASSLDTNTEAFF. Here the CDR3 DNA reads TGTGCCAGCAGCTTGGACACGAACACTGAAGCTTTCTTT.

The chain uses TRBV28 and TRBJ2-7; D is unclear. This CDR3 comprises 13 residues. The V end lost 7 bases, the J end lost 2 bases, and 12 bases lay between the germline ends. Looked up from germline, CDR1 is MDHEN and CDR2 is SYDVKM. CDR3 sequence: CASTLTVPYEQYF. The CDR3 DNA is TGTGCCAGCACCCTGACGGTACCCTACGAGCAGTACTTC.